This T cell receptor beta chain was captured by sequencing in a study of T-cell memory formation after mild COVID-19. This clonotype was detected many times. V gave up 3 bases and J gave up 5 bases, with 18 bases separating them. Per germline, CDR1 SGHRS and CDR2 YFSETQ. The CDR3 is made up of 16 amino acids. TCRdb re-analysed the 5' RACE reads in MiXCR, keeping a single row per CDR3 protein. The table records 90,000 to 120,000 distinct CDR3 sequences, about 18% of them present only once. The chain joins TRBV5-1 to TRBJ2-1, with a weak D call TRBD1 (5 bases). This TCR was recovered from a man between 18 and 29 years old who had mild COVID-19 (a few samples of this study predate the infection). Cell type and time point are not known. Source material: PBMCs or a T cell subset sorted from them (not recorded which). The CDR3, as DNA: TGCGCCAGCAGCTACGCCCGAGACAGCAAAAACAATGAGCAGTTCTTC. Its translation is CASSYARDSKNNEQFF.